Following are 25 T cell receptor beta chains from one sample sequenced in a study of blood T cell repertoires in COVID-19. Sequencing was performed with immunoSEQ multiplex PCR; in TCRdb, only in-frame clones are kept and a portion is missing. The table includes nearly 60,000 clones, roughly 90% detected once. What was sequenced was peripheral blood. Every receptor here comes from a man in his 60s with active COVID-19.

In this sample, this clone turned up once. CDR3 amino acids: CASNHPTGTGAKRYGYTF. CDR3 bases: TGTGCCAGTAACCACCCCACCGGGACAGGGGCGAAACGTTATGGCTACACCTTC. The gene calls are TRBV28 and TRBJ1-2; 10 nucleotides line up with TRBD1. V lost 9 bases, J lost 5 bases, and 21 bases stayed unmatched. The CDR3 has 18 residues. Germline CDR1 reads MDHEN; CDR2 reads SYDVKM.

The chain joins TRBV5-4 to TRBJ1-3; D uncertain. Germline V gives CDR1 SGHNT, CDR2 YYREEE (reference sequence). This CDR3 is 15 amino acids long. The V end was cut by 2 bases, the J end by 0 bases, with 9 bases between. CDR3 DNA sequence: TGTGCCAGCAGCTTAACGGGGAACTCTGGAAACACCATATATTTT. It translates to CASSLTGNSGNTIYF.

The chain employs TRBV7-9 and TRBJ1-2; weak D call: TRBD1 (5 bases). Germline V lookup: CDR1 SEHNR, CDR2 FQNEAQ (reference sequence). The CDR3 sequence is 14 residues long. The V end lost 3 bases, the J end lost 0 bases, and 8 bases lay between the germline ends. DNA for the CDR3: TGTGCCAGCAGCTTCATAGGGGCTAACTATGGCTACACCTTC. As protein: CASSFIGANYGYTF.

The chain uses TRBV7-9 and TRBJ2-7; no reliable D call. There are 13 residues in the CDR3. V was pared by 3 bases and J by 0 bases, with 6 bases between. The germline gives CDR1 SEHNR, CDR2 FQNEAQ (reference sequence). The CDR3 bases are TGTGCCAGCAGCTTTGGCTCCTCCTACGAGCAGTACTTC. Translating gives CASSFGSSYEQYF. Based on the CDR3 plus reference TRBV7-9 and TRBJ2-7, the full variable domain is DTGVSQNPRHKITKRGQNVTFRCDPISEHNRLYWYRQTLGQGPEFLTYFQNEAQLEKSRLLSDRFSAERPKGSFSTLEIQRTEQGDSAMYLCASSFGSSYEQYFGPGTRLTVT.

The rearrangement links TRBV27 to TRBJ2-7, with 12 bases matching TRBD2. CDR1 MNHEY and CDR2 SMNVEV come from the germline V gene (reference sequence). CDR3 length equals 15 residues. Trimming took 4 bases from V and 4 from J; bases not matched to a gene: 5. The CDR3 loop reads CASSWPSGGVYEQYF. Written as DNA, the CDR3 is TGTGCCAGCAGTTGGCCTAGCGGGGGGGTTTACGAGCAGTACTTC.

This chain uses TRBV5-1 with TRBJ2-7; tentatively, D is TRBD1 (7 bases). CDR1 is SGHRS, CDR2 YFSETQ, per germline. This CDR3 contains 15 residues. V was clipped by 6 bases and J by 0 bases, with 16 bases between them. The CDR3 here is CASMPGGLSSYEQYF. Here the CDR3 DNA reads TGCGCCAGCATGCCAGGGGGGCTCAGCTCCTACGAGCAGTACTTC. The full variable domain, rest sourced from reference TRBV5-1 and TRBJ2-7, is KAGVTQTPRYLIKTRGQQVTLSCSPISGHRSVSWYQQTPGQGLQFLFEYFSETQRNKGNFPGRFSGRQFSNSRSEMNVSTLELGDSALYLCASMPGGLSSYEQYFGPGTRLTVT.

This chain connects TRBV10-3 to TRBJ2-5; the D gene is possibly TRBD2 (6 bases). V shed 3 bases and J shed 2 bases, with 16 bases lying between them. Germline loops: CDR1 ENHRY, CDR2 SYGVKD. The CDR3 consists of 16 residues. CDR3 sequence: CAISDPIGGTQETQYF. The CDR3 DNA follows: TGTGCCATCAGTGACCCAATAGGAGGGACGCAAGAGACCCAGTACTTC.

This clone has just one count. This chain uses TRBV5-4 with TRBJ2-7, with TRBD2 identical over 9 bases. Per the germline V gene, CDR1 is SGHNT and CDR2 is YYREEE (reference sequence). CDR3 length: 15 amino acids. V was pared by 4 bases and J by 5 bases, with 10 bases of the junction left unmatched. Written as DNA, the CDR3 is TGTGCCAGCAGCCAGGTGGCGGGAGGGGGTCACGAGCAGTACTTC. This encodes CASSQVAGGGHEQYF.

The chain recombines TRBV2 with TRBJ2-7, with unresolved D. The CDR3 is made up of 12 amino acids. Trimming removed 4 bases from V and 2 bases from J, with 6 bases in between. Germline V gives CDR1 SNHLY, CDR2 FYNNEI. CDR3 bases: TGTGCCAGCAGTGCCGAGCCCTACGAGCAGTACTTC. Protein sequence: CASSAEPYEQYF.

The count of this clone is one. The chain has TRBV7-2 and TRBJ2-1; D ambiguous. With 6 bases removed from V and 0 bases from J, the gap between germline ends came to 12 bases. There are 15 residues in the CDR3. Germline V gene lookup returns CDR1 SGHTA and CDR2 FQGNSA. As DNA, the CDR3 is TGTGCCAGCAGTTACCGCAGTCCCTCCTACAATGAGCAGTTCTTC. It codes for CASSYRSPSYNEQFF. Based on the CDR3 plus reference TRBV7-2 and TRBJ2-1, the full variable domain is GAGVSQSPSNKVTEKGKDVELRCDPISGHTALYWYRQSLGQGLEFLIYFQGNSAPDKSGLPSDRFSAERTGGSVSTLTIQRTQQEDSAVYLCASSYRSPSYNEQFFGPGTRLTVL.

V is TRBV28 and J is TRBJ2-1; weak D call: TRBD2 (5 bases). V was shortened by 3 bases and J by 6 bases, with 15 bases between the two germline ends. This CDR3 has 15 residues. Germline CDR1 reads MDHEN; CDR2 reads SYDVKM. The CDR3 bases are TGTGCCAGCAGTTTGGAGAGACTATCGTCCAATGAGCAGTTCTTC. Protein sequence: CASSLERLSSNEQFF.

This chain uses TRBV7-8 with TRBJ1-2; weak D call: TRBD1 (6 bases). The germline gives CDR1 SGHVS, CDR2 FQNEAQ. Trimming took off 0 bases at V and 7 bases at J, with 9 bases between the two ends. This CDR3 region has 13 residues. The CDR3 DNA reads as TGTGCCAGCAGCTTAGCGGGGGGGGCTGGCTACACCTTC. Its protein is CASSLAGGAGYTF. The whole variable domain, remainder taken from reference TRBV7-8 and TRBJ1-2, is GAGVSQSPRYKVAKRGQDVALRCDPISGHVSLFWYQQALGQGPEFLTYFQNEAQLDKSGLPSDRFFAERPEGSVSTLKIQRTQQEDSAVYLCASSLAGGAGYTFGSGTRLTVV.

The chain links TRBV7-9 to TRBJ2-5; TRBD2 aligns across 9 bases. The germline CDR1 and CDR2 sequences are SEHNR and FQNEAQ (reference sequence). V shed 5 bases and J 6 bases; nucleotides not matched to a gene: 7. This CDR3 spans 14 amino acids. The chain's CDR3 is CASSPSSGSQTQYF. In DNA, the CDR3 is TGTGCCAGCAGCCCAAGTAGCGGGAGTCAGACCCAGTACTTC.

Regarding this clone: An end of the junction does not agree with germline; a read error may underlie this. The V and J genes are TRBV6-2 or TRBV6-3 and TRBJ2-5, with no clear D. This CDR3 comprises 11 residues. CDR1 is MNHEY and CDR2 is SVGEGT in the germline V gene. DNA of the CDR3: TGTGCCAGCAGTTACCAGGAGACCCAGTACTTC. This sequence encodes CASSYQETQYF.

As concerns this clone: At one boundary the junction diverges from the germline segment, which might be a read error. The same CDR3 is also encoded by other DNA sequences in this sample. CDR3 loop: CASSRDRVDYTF. CDR3 in DNA: TGCGCCAGCAGCCGTGACAGGGTTGACTACACCTTC. The V and J genes are TRBV12-3 or TRBV12-4 and TRBJ1-2, with 7 positions matching TRBD1. The CDR3 covers 12 residues.

The gene calls are TRBV5-6 and TRBJ2-5, with a possible D match to TRBD1 (6 bases). Trimming stripped 6 bases from V and 5 bases from J, with 20 bases between. CDR1 is SGHDT, CDR2 YYEEEE, per germline. This CDR3 is 15 amino acids long. CDR3 nucleotide sequence: TGTGCCAGCACAGGTTACCTCCAGGGGACGGAGACCCAGTACTTC. Translating it yields CASTGYLQGTETQYF.

The gene calls are TRBV4-1 and TRBJ1-4; D gene ambiguous. Trimming removed 4 bases at V and 4 bases at J, with 10 bases between. CDR1 and CDR2 (germline): MGHRA, YSYEKL. This CDR3 region has 14 residues. The DNA of the CDR3 is TGCGCCAGCAGCCCGCGGGCAGATAATGAAAAACTGTTTTTT. This codes for CASSPRADNEKLFF.

The chain links TRBV5-1 to TRBJ1-3; a possible D gene is TRBD1 (5 bases). The CDR3 is 16 residues long. Germline loops: CDR1 SGHRS, CDR2 YFSETQ. V lost 3 bases to trimming and J lost 3 bases, with 16 bases between them. The DNA for the CDR3 is TGCGCCAGCAGCTCCCTAGGGCAGGGAGGTGGAAACACCATATATTTT. It encodes CASSSLGQGGGNTIYF.

This chain joins TRBV7-3 and TRBJ2-3; possible D gene TRBD2, 7 bases. The germline V and J ends were trimmed by 1 base and 5 bases, with 19 bases remaining between them. The germline CDR1 and CDR2 sequences are SGHTA and FQGTGA. This CDR3 comprises 17 residues. The CDR3 DNA sequence: TGTGCCAGCAGCTTAATCGGCCCGGGGGCGGGGGAAGATACGCAGTATTTT. As protein: CASSLIGPGAGEDTQYF.

This rearrangement joins TRBV19 to TRBJ2-1, with TRBD2 matching over 8 bases. Germline values: CDR1 LNHDA, CDR2 SQIVND (reference sequence). V dropped 10 bases and J dropped 8; count of bases not matched to a gene: 13. This CDR3 comprises 14 residues. DNA for the CDR3: TGTGCCACTGAGACGGGGGGGCTTTCCCATGAGCAGTTCTTC. Its protein product is CATETGGLSHEQFF. Together with reference TRBV19 and TRBJ2-1, the CDR3 gives the full variable domain: DGGITQSPKYLFRKEGQNVTLSCEQNLNHDAMYWYRQDPGQGLRLIYYSQIVNDFQKGDIAEGYSVSREKKESFPLTVTSAQKNPTAFYLCATETGGLSHEQFFGPGTRLTVL.

This clone appeared once. The rearrangement joins TRBV7-9 to TRBJ1-1; 7 nucleotides line up with TRBD1. The CDR3 spans 16 residues. Trimming cost V 4 bases and J 1 base; bases outside gene matches: 9. The germline V gene encodes CDR1 SEHNR and CDR2 FQNEAQ (reference sequence). Here the CDR3 DNA reads TGTGCCAGCAGCTCCACCCGGGACAGACGGAACACTGAAGCTTTCTTT. Translated, it gives CASSSTRDRRNTEAFF.

In DNA form, the CDR3 reads TGTGCCAGCAGCTCGTTGGCAGGGCACTCGGCTGGAAACACCATATATTTT. Its translation: CASSSLAGHSAGNTIYF. The chain uses TRBV7-9 and TRBJ1-3; D is possibly TRBD1 (5 bases). V was cut by 4 bases and J by 2 bases, with 18 bases left in between. Germline V gene sequence: CDR1 SEHNR, CDR2 FQNEAQ (reference sequence). There are 17 residues in the CDR3.

This chain uses TRBV12-3 or TRBV12-4 with TRBJ1-3; D gene unclear. The CDR3 sequence is 12 residues long. V was cut by 6 bases and J by 3 bases, with 6 bases left in between. The CDR3 region is CASRLLGNTIYF. The CDR3 bases are TGTGCCAGCAGACTCCTTGGAAACACCATATATTTT.

The rearrangement uses TRBV27 and TRBJ1-1, with D unclear. Germline CDR1 and CDR2: MNHEY and SMNVEV (reference sequence). V dropped 4 bases and J dropped 5 bases, with 5 bases sitting between them. There are 11 residues in the CDR3. The CDR3 bases are TGTGCCAGCAGTTCGACAACTGAAGCTTTCTTT. This codes for CASSSTTEAFF.

CDR3 region: CASSYRAGTGELFF. The CDR3 DNA is TGTGCCAGCAGTTACCGGGCGGGGACCGGGGAGCTGTTTTTT. This rearrangement joins TRBV6-6 to TRBJ2-2; a possible D gene is TRBD2 (6 bases). CDR1 is MNHNY and CDR2 is SVGAGI in the germline V gene (reference sequence). V was clipped by 2 bases and J by 5 bases, with 9 bases between them. The CDR3 runs 14 residues.